The TCR beta chain under discussion was sequenced for a study of cytomegalovirus exposure and HLA in healthy donors. CDR3 size: 13 residues. Trimming took off 6 bases at V and 1 base at J, with 9 bases between the two ends. CDR1 and CDR2 from the germline V gene are MNHEY and SVGAGI. Participants comprised healthy donors of bone marrow. Nominally healthy donors provided the samples, though records likely missed some immune exposures. Amplification used 60 Vbeta primers and 13 Jbeta primers. Using immunoSEQ multiplex PCR, the repertoire was profiled, and TCRdb retains in-frame clones only, with some absent. The repertoire includes 130,000 or so clones, 70% to 80% of them detected once, and approximately 3.1% sits in the top ten.

The rearrangement joins TRBV6-5 to TRBJ2-5; tentatively, D is TRBD1 (6 bases). The receptor comes from a man younger than 45 in good health and CMV-seronegative. Sequencing was done on a sample of PBMCs. CDR3 residues: CASSRQVQETQYF. The CDR3 DNA reads TGTGCCAGCAGCCGACAGGTCCAAGAGACCCAGTACTTC.